These 21 T cell receptor beta chains share one sample of origin, sequenced in a study of early T cells in non-severe SARS-CoV-2 infection. TCRdb redid the calling of the 5' RACE reads with MiXCR, one entry per CDR3 protein. The data contain around 79,000 distinct CDR3 sequences, about 11% of them seen just once; the ten biggest clones take up around 12%. The specimen was whole blood, collected at baseline. All receptors come from an adult who was a healthcare worker with PCR-confirmed SARS-CoV-2 infection or an uninfected control (not recorded which).

This clonotype was detected a few times. The chain joins TRBV2 to TRBJ1-1; D is uncertain. V was clipped by 5 bases and J by 5 bases, with 12 bases between them. CDR3 length: 13 amino acids. The germline CDR1 and CDR2 sequences are SNHLY and FYNNEI. The CDR3 DNA reads as TGTGCCAGCAGTTGGGAGGTTGGGACTGAAGCTTTCTTT. It encodes CASSWEVGTEAFF.

The chain recombines TRBV6-1 with TRBJ1-3; no firm D call. The CDR3 is 14 residues long. Trimming took 8 bases from V and 0 from J, leaving 11 bases between them. Germline CDR1 reads MNHNS; CDR2 reads SASEGT. CDR3 sequence reads: CASGRTDSGNTIYF. The DNA for the CDR3 is TGTGCCAGCGGACGGACGGACTCTGGAAACACCATATATTTT.

In its sample, this clonotype was seen a few times. The V and J genes are TRBV5-1 and TRBJ2-7; 8 nucleotides align to TRBD1. Unmatched junction bases numbered 7, after V lost 6 bases and J lost 2 bases. CDR1 SGHRS and CDR2 YFSETQ come from the germline V gene. The CDR3 loop spans 14 amino acids. The CDR3 DNA reads TGCGCCAGCACCTCCGGGACAGGAGCCTACGAGCAGTACTTC. It encodes CASTSGTGAYEQYF.

The chain has TRBV15 and TRBJ1-3; D remains ambiguous. The length of the CDR3 is 15 residues. V shed 2 bases and J shed 0 bases, with 8 bases lying between them. Germline V gives CDR1 LNHNV, CDR2 YYDKDF (reference sequence). In DNA, the CDR3 is TGTGCCACCAGCAGACTGGGTAGCTCTGGAAACACCATATATTTT. It encodes CATSRLGSSGNTIYF.

This clonotype was found many times. This chain links TRBV10-2 with TRBJ2-1, with 8 bases that match TRBD2. Per the germline V gene, CDR1 is WSHSY and CDR2 is SAAADI. This CDR3 has 14 amino acids. V was clipped by 7 bases and J by 7 bases; unmatched bases: 9. The CDR3 coding sequence is TGCGCCAGCACCCCGGGGGGGGCGAGGAATGAGCAGTTCTTC. It translates to CASTPGGARNEQFF.

This clonotype was seen repeatedly, ten times or more. V is TRBV7-7 and J is TRBJ2-7, with 10 bases identical to TRBD1. Germline trimming cut 5 bases from V and 4 bases from J; bases unmatched to any gene: 8. CDR3 length: 15 residues. Germline-derived CDR1 and CDR2 are SSHAT and FNYEAQ (reference sequence). The CDR3 region has the DNA TGTGCCAGCAGCCCAACGGGACAGGGGCTGTACGAGCAGTACTTC. This gives the protein CASSPTGQGLYEQYF.

The V call is TRBV7-2, the J call TRBJ1-2, with D unclear. The CDR3 length is 13 residues. CDR1 and CDR2 from the germline V gene are SGHTA and FQGNSA. V gave up 5 bases and J gave up 7 bases, with 14 bases separating them. CDR3 sequence (DNA): TGTGCCAGCAGCCCACGATCGTCCTTTGGCTACACCTTC. It specifies CASSPRSSFGYTF.

In the case of this clonotype: One junction end does not reproduce the germline sequence, and a read error may be involved. The rearrangement uses TRBV20-1 and TRBJ1-1, with D perhaps TRBD1 (6 bases). Germline V CDR1 and CDR2: DFQATT, SNEGSKA (reference sequence). The CDR3 covers 12 residues. CDR3 loop: CSARYRDTEVFF. Written as DNA, the CDR3 is TGCAGTGCTAGATACAGGGACACTGAAGTTTTCTTT.

This chain connects TRBV5-6 to TRBJ1-1, with 7 bases matching TRBD1. The CDR3 length is 14 residues. V gave up 2 bases and J gave up 4 bases; unmatched junction bases: 5. CDR1 SGHDT and CDR2 YYEEEE come from the germline V gene. DNA of the CDR3: TGTGCCAGCAGCTTCTTTAGACAGGGCACTGAAGCTTTCTTT. Residues: CASSFFRQGTEAFF.

This clonotype was picked up a small number of times. The chain links TRBV9 to TRBJ2-5, with D possibly TRBD1 on 6 matching bases. The CDR3 runs to 15 residues. The germline gives CDR1 SGDLS, CDR2 YYNGEE. V was shortened by 2 bases and J by 5 bases, with 16 bases between the two germline ends. Here the CDR3 reads CASSVDPTGLETQYF. The CDR3 DNA follows: TGTGCCAGCAGCGTCGACCCGACAGGTTTGGAGACCCAGTACTTC.

The chain employs TRBV6-1 and TRBJ1-4; a possible D gene is TRBD1 (5 bases). This CDR3 has 14 amino acids. Per the germline V gene, CDR1 is MNHNS and CDR2 is SASEGT. Trimming left V 4 bases short and J 3 bases short, with 9 bases between. The DNA of the CDR3 is TGTGCCAGCAGTGGAAAGACAGCTAATGAAAAACTGTTTTTT. It encodes CASSGKTANEKLFF.

This clonotype was observed many times. This chain connects TRBV27 to TRBJ2-2; weak D call: TRBD1 (6 bases). The CDR3 extends over 15 amino acids. Germline CDR1 MNHEY, CDR2 SMNVEV (reference sequence). Trimming took off 7 bases at V and 1 base at J, with 13 bases between the two ends. This CDR3 is CASNPQTGNTGELFF. CDR3 nucleotides: TGTGCCAGCAATCCGCAGACAGGGAACACCGGGGAGCTGTTTTTT.

This clonotype was detected only a few times. The chain joins TRBV7-9 to TRBJ2-2; TRBD1 matches 9 bases. The V gene's germline CDR1 is SEHNR and CDR2 FQNEAQ (reference sequence). V trimming: 1 base; J trimming: 3 bases; junction bases outside the gene matches: 9. This CDR3 is built from 18 residues. CDR3 region: CASSLDYRGRRDTGELFF. Written as DNA, the CDR3 is TGTGCCAGCAGCTTAGACTACAGGGGGCGAAGGGACACCGGGGAGCTGTTTTTT.

J is TRBJ1-3 and V is TRBV11-2; TRBD1 is a possible D gene (5 bases). Trimming took off 1 base at V and 0 bases at J, with 7 bases between the two ends. Germline V gene lookup returns CDR1 SGHAT and CDR2 FQNNGV. The CDR3 has 15 amino acids. The CDR3 DNA follows: TGTGCCAGCAGCTTAGGAGGACACTCTGGAAACACCATATATTTT. This translates into CASSLGGHSGNTIYF.

Here the CDR3 reads CASLRQFEETQYF. The CDR3 nucleotides read TGTGCCAGCCTACGCCAGTTTGAAGAGACCCAGTACTTC. This chain connects TRBV5-5 to TRBJ2-5; D is unresolved. Deletions cut 7 bases from V and 3 bases from J, with 13 bases between. CDR1 and CDR2 from the germline V gene are SGHKS and YYEKEE (reference sequence). This CDR3 has 13 amino acids.

The sample holds a few counts of this clonotype. V is TRBV3-1 and J is TRBJ2-5; 10 bases match TRBD2. Per germline, CDR1 LGHDT and CDR2 YNNKEL (reference sequence). V dropped 4 bases and J dropped 1; count of bases not matched to a gene: 6. This CDR3 region has 16 residues. In nucleotides, the CDR3 is TGTGCCAGCAGCCTTGGCCCTAGCGGGGGCCAAGAGACCCAGTACTTC. Its protein product is CASSLGPSGGQETQYF.

This clonotype came up a few times. The chain carries TRBV12-3 or TRBV12-4 and TRBJ2-7, with 8 bases fitting TRBD2. V lost 1 base, J lost 2 bases, and 4 bases stayed unmatched. The CDR3 loop spans 15 amino acids. CDR3 in amino acids: CASSLGRGATYEQYF. DNA of the CDR3: TGTGCCAGCAGTTTAGGGCGGGGGGCCACCTACGAGCAGTACTTC.

The chain carries TRBV2 and TRBJ1-4; the D gene is possibly TRBD1 (6 bases). Germline V gives CDR1 SNHLY, CDR2 FYNNEI. V was shortened by 6 bases and J by 1 base, with 12 bases between the two germline ends. The CDR3 is 15 amino acids. In DNA form, the CDR3 reads TGTGCCAGCAGCCAGTCGACAGGAACTAATGAAAAACTGTTTTTT. Translated: CASSQSTGTNEKLFF.

This rearrangement joins TRBV6-2 or TRBV6-3 to TRBJ1-5; D is possibly TRBD1 (5 bases). The CDR3 is 14 amino acids. V lost 4 bases to trimming and J lost 6 bases, with 13 bases between them. From germline, CDR1 is MNHEY and CDR2 SVGEGT. CDR3 nucleotides: TGTGCCAGCAGTTGGGACTTAGCCACTCAGCCCCAGCATTTT. It codes for CASSWDLATQPQHF.

This clonotype showed up many times. J is TRBJ2-7 and V is TRBV6-2 or TRBV6-3, with 9 bases matching TRBD1. The germline V gene encodes CDR1 MNHEY and CDR2 SVGEGT. The CDR3 spans 11 residues. Trimming removed 6 bases from V and 7 bases from J; junction bases left unmatched: 1. CDR3 coding DNA: TGTGCCAGCAGCGACAGGGGGGAGCAGTACTTC. It codes for CASSDRGEQYF.

This clonotype was recorded a few times. This sequence joins TRBV5-1 and TRBJ1-4; 7 bases are a match to TRBD1. V trimming: 0 bases; J trimming: 5 bases; junction bases outside the gene matches: 4. Germline V gene data show CDR1 as SGHRS and CDR2 as YFSETQ. The CDR3 covers 15 residues. DNA for the CDR3: TGCGCCAGCAGCTTGGTCGGGACAGCAAATGAAAAACTGTTTTTT. Protein sequence: CASSLVGTANEKLFF.